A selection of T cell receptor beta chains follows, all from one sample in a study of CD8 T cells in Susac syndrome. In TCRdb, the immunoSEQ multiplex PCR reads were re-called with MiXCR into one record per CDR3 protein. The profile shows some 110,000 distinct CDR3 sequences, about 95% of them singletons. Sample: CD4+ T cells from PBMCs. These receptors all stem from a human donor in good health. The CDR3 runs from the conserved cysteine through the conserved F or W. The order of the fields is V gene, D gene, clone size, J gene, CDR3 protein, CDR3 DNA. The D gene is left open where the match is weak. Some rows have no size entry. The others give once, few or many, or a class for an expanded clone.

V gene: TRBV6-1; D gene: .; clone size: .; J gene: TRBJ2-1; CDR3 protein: CASNPGSSSYNEQFF; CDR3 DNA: TGTGCCAGCAACCCCGGGAGTAGTTCCTACAATGAGCAGTTCTTC
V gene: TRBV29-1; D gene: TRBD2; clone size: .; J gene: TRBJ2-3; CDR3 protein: CSVEDAFGLAGGTDTQYF; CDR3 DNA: TGCAGCGTTGAAGATGCTTTTGGACTAGCGGGAGGCACAGATACGCAGTATTTT
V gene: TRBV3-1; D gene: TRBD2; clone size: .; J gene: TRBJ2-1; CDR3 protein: CAAPRLAINEQFF; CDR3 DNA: TGTGCCGCCCCCCGACTAGCGATCAATGAGCAGTTCTTC
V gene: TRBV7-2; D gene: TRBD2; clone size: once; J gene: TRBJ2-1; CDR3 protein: CASSPGLAAEQFF; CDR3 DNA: TGTGCCAGCAGCCCGGGACTAGCCGCTGAGCAGTTCTTC
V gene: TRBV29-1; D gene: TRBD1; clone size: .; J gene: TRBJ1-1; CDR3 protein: CSVARDRGSGAEAFF; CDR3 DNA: TGCAGCGTAGCCCGGGACAGGGGGTCGGGTGCTGAAGCTTTCTTT
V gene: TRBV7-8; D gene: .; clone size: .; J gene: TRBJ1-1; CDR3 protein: CASSIFGLEAFF; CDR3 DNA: TGTGCCAGCAGCATCTTTGGGCTTGAAGCTTTCTTT
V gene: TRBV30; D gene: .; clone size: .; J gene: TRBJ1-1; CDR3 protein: CAWSRQFMNTEAFF; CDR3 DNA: TGTGCCTGGAGTAGGCAGTTCATGAACACTGAAGCTTTCTTT
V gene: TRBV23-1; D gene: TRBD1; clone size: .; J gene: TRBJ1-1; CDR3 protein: CATQPDRMTEAFF; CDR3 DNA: TGCGCCACTCAACCGGACAGGATGACTGAAGCTTTCTTT
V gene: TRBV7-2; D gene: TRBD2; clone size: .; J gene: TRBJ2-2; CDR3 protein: CASSFPGLAGAGELFF; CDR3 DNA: TGTGCCAGCAGCTTCCCAGGACTAGCGGGAGCCGGGGAGCTGTTTTTT
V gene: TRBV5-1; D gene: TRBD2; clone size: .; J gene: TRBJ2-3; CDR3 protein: CASSLEIAGGLDTQYF; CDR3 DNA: TGCGCCAGCAGCTTGGAGATAGCGGGAGGGCTTGATACGCAGTATTTT
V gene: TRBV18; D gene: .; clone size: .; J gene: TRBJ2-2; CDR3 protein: CASSPDTTGPLTGELFF; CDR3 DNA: TGTGCCAGCTCACCAGATACCACAGGGCCGCTCACCGGGGAGCTGTTTTTT
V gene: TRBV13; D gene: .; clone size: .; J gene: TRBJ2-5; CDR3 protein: CASSLHGETQYF; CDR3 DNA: TGTGCCAGCAGCTTACATGGGGAGACCCAGTACTTC
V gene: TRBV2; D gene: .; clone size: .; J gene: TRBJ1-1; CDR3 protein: CASSGESNTEAFF; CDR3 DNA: TGTGCCAGCAGCGGGGAAAGTAACACTGAAGCTTTCTTT
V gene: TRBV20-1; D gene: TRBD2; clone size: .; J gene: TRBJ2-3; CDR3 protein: CSASRTSGMADTQYF; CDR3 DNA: TGCAGTGCTAGTAGGACTAGCGGGATGGCAGATACGCAGTATTTT
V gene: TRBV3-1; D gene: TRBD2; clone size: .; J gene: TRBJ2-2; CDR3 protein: CASSLTSGRSAGELFF; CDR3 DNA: TGTGCCAGCAGCCTGACTAGCGGGAGAAGCGCCGGGGAGCTGTTTTTT